Each of the 6 T cell receptor beta chains below was sequenced from the same sample in a study of OX40 agonist ivuxolimab in advanced cancers. The protocol was immunoSEQ multiplex PCR, while the TCRdb copy is restricted to in-frame clones and leaves out a portion. The profile shows approximately 70,000 clones, about 90% of them singletons. The starting material was CD4+ or CD8+ T cells sorted from blood, obtained in a trial of the OX40 agonist ivuxolimab. The receptors come from an adult with an advanced solid tumor such as melanoma, head and neck, liver or kidney cancer.

J is TRBJ1-5 and V is TRBV19, with unresolved D. Trimming removed 0 bases at V and 2 bases at J, with 8 bases between. The CDR3 sequence is 15 residues long. Germline V gene sequence: CDR1 LNHDA, CDR2 SQIVND (reference sequence). The DNA for the CDR3 is TGTGCCAGTAGTATAGATCTCGTAGGCAATCAGCCCCAGCATTTT. This translates into CASSIDLVGNQPQHF.

This rearrangement joins TRBV28 to TRBJ1-2, with a weak D call TRBD1 (5 bases). V was cut by 2 bases and J by 7 bases, with 20 bases left in between. The V gene's germline CDR1 is MDHEN and CDR2 SYDVKM. This CDR3 is 16 amino acids long. The CDR3 reads CASSLTGRGDPLGYTF. The DNA for the CDR3 is TGTGCCAGCAGTTTAACGGGGAGGGGAGACCCCCTTGGCTACACCTTC.

The gene calls are TRBV15 and TRBJ2-3; 8 nucleotides align to TRBD1. After removal of 5 bases from V and 3 bases from J, the junction contained 7 bases not matched to a gene. Per germline, CDR1 LNHNV and CDR2 YYDKDF (reference sequence). CDR3 size: 15 residues. Here the CDR3 DNA reads TGTGCCACCAGCGTTCCAGGGGGCGGGACAGATACGCAGTATTTT. It encodes CATSVPGGGTDTQYF. The complete variable domain, with remaining parts taken from reference TRBV15 and TRBJ2-3, reads DAMVIQNPRYQVTQFGKPVTLSCSQTLNHNVMYWYQQKSSQAPKLLFHYYDKDFNNEADTPDNFQSRRPNTSFCFLDIRSPGLGDTAMYLCATSVPGGGTDTQYFGPGTRLTVL.

CDR3 sequence reads: CASKRTVNEKLFF. The CDR3 DNA sequence: TGTGCCAGCAAAAGGACAGTTAATGAAAAACTGTTTTTT. The chain employs TRBV6-5 and TRBJ1-4; a weak D match, TRBD1 (6 bases). There are 13 residues in the CDR3. V shed 7 bases and J shed 4 bases, with 10 bases lying between them. Per germline, CDR1 MNHEY and CDR2 SVGAGI.

The chain recombines TRBV5-5 with TRBJ2-3, with 12 bases identical to TRBD2. V lost 3 bases to trimming and J lost 0 bases; unmatched junction nucleotides: 2. Germline lookup yields CDR1 SGHKS and CDR2 YYEKEE (reference sequence). The CDR3 loop spans 16 amino acids. The DNA for the CDR3 is TGTGCCAGCAGCTCCGGGACTAGCGGGAGCACAGATACGCAGTATTTT. Amino acid sequence: CASSSGTSGSTDTQYF.

The chain couples TRBV19 to TRBJ1-2, with 9 bases lining up with TRBD1. The CDR3 spans 15 residues. Looked up from germline, CDR1 is LNHDA and CDR2 is SQIVND (reference sequence). V lost 6 bases, J lost 2 bases, and 7 bases stayed unmatched. This CDR3 is CASRDGTGSNYGYTF. The DNA for the CDR3 is TGTGCCAGTAGGGACGGGACAGGGTCCAACTATGGCTACACCTTC.